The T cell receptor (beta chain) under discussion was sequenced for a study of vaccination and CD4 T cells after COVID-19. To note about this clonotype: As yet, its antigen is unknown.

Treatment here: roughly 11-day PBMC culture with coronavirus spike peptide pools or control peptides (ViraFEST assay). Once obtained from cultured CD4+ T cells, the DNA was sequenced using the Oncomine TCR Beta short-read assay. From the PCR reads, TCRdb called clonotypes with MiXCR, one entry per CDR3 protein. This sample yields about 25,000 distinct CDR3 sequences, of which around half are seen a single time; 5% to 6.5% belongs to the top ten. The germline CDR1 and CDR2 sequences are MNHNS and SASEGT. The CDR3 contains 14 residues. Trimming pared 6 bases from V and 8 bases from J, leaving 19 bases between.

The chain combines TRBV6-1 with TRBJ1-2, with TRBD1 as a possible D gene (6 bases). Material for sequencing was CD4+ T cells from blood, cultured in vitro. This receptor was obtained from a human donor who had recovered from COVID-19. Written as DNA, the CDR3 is TGTGCCAGCAGCCCACGACAGGCTCAATCGGGCTACACCTTC. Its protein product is CASSPRQAQSGYTF.